This TCR beta chain was observed in a study of neurological immune-mediated disorders. To note about this clonotype: One base away lies a much larger clone, so this may be a sequencing read error.

Each sequencing run yielded over 160 million TCR-beta sequences from 15-18 subjects. TCRdb redid the calling of the 5' RACE reads with MiXCR, one entry per CDR3 protein. The profile shows fewer than 55,000 distinct CDR3 sequences, 8% to 10% of them singletons. The V and J ends lost 1 base and 6 bases respectively, with 7 bases between them. From germline, CDR1 is DFQATT and CDR2 SNEGSKA (reference sequence). This CDR3 region has 12 residues. Indicated time point: longitudinal time-point 1 (baseline). The receptor was derived from a woman between 40 and 55 years old in good health. The rearrangement joins TRBV20-1 to TRBJ2-1; unclear D gene. Sequencing used PBMCs. The CDR3 spells CSARGSVNEQFF. The CDR3 DNA sequence: TGCAGTGCTAGAGGGTCCGTCAATGAGCAGTTCTTC.